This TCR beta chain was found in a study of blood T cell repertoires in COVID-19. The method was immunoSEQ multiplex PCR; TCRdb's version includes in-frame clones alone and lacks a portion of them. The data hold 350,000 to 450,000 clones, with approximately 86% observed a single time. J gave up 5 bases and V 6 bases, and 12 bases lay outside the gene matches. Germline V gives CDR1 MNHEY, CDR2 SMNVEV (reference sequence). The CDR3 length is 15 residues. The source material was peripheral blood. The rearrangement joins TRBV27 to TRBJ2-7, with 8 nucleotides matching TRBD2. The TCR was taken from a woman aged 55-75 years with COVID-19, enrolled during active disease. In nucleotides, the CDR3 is TGTGCCAGCAGGCTCCGGGACTATAGCGGGGACGAGCAGTACTTC. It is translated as CASRLRDYSGDEQYF.